Below, 18 T cell receptor beta chains from the same sample are listed, as sequenced in a study of response to subunit inactivated influenza vaccine listed by TCRdb under 2018. The library was produced with RT-PCR. Reads for this sample came from an Illumina HiSeq 2500. TCRdb passed the public sequencing reads through fastp at Q25 and MiXCR, retaining productive beta sequences. Records with the same CDR3 protein are collapsed into one entry carrying the most frequent genes and DNA. This sample has a few hundred thousand distinct CDR3 sequences in its table, and 14% of those were observed once. The ten top clones hold roughly 10% of the sample. Source: PBMCs from blood, taken about 11 days after vaccination. These receptors originate from a man aged 45 to 65 who received an inactivated influenza vaccine. Donor details come from another sample of the same person, matched by shared clones.

The chain is built from TRBV5-1 and TRBJ2-5; 12 bases are shared with TRBD2. This CDR3 has 15 residues. V lost 6 bases to trimming and J lost 4 bases; unmatched junction nucleotides: 7. CDR1 is SGHRS and CDR2 is YFSETQ in the germline V gene. The CDR3 reads CASMTSGSAPETQYF. Written as DNA, the CDR3 is TGCGCCAGCATGACTAGCGGGAGTGCCCCAGAGACCCAGTACTTC.

This clonotype has just a few counts. The chain combines TRBV4-2 with TRBJ1-2; D remains ambiguous. Germline V gene data show CDR1 as LGHNA and CDR2 as YNFKEQ. V was clipped by 0 bases and J by 4 bases, with 12 bases between them. The CDR3 is 15 amino acids. CDR3 sequence reads: CASSQDPQSTYGYTF. CDR3 nucleotide sequence: TGTGCCAGCAGCCAAGATCCGCAGTCGACCTATGGCTACACCTTC.

This sequence joins TRBV5-1 and TRBJ1-5, with 7 bases lining up with TRBD1. Germline values: CDR1 SGHRS, CDR2 YFSETQ. V was clipped by 0 bases and J by 1 base; unmatched bases: 1. The CDR3 consists of 15 residues. CDR3 nucleotide sequence: TGCGCCAGCAGCTTGGAACAGGGGAGCAATCAGCCCCAGCATTTT. It specifies CASSLEQGSNQPQHF.

The chain combines TRBV7-2 with TRBJ2-2; 10 nucleotides match TRBD1. The CDR3 has 15 residues. CDR1 is SGHTA and CDR2 is FQGNSA in the germline V gene. Germline trimming cut 4 bases from V and 8 bases from J; bases unmatched to any gene: 7. CDR3 coding DNA: TGTGCCAGCAGCTACGGACAGGGGGAAGGTGGGGAGCTGTTTTTT. Translated: CASSYGQGEGGELFF.

J is TRBJ2-6 and V is TRBV27, with TRBD1 matching 7 bases. Trimming at V came to 8 bases and at J to 2 bases, leaving 6 bases not matched to a gene. The CDR3 length is 15 residues. From germline, CDR1 is MNHEY and CDR2 SMNVEV (reference sequence). The CDR3 nucleotides read TGTGCCAGCGCCCCCGGGACAGCTGGGGCCAACGTCCTGACTTTC. Protein sequence: CASAPGTAGANVLTF. Supplemented by reference TRBV27 and TRBJ2-6, the full variable domain reads EAQVTQNPRYLITVTGKKLTVTCSQNMNHEYMSWYRQDPGLGLRQIYYSMNVEVTDKGDVPEGYKVSRKEKRNFPLILESPSPNQTSLYFCASAPGTAGANVLTFGAGSRLTVL.

This chain links TRBV3-1 with TRBJ2-5, with D perhaps TRBD2 (5 bases). Trimming took 3 bases from V and 1 from J, leaving 9 bases between them. Germline V gene data show CDR1 as LGHDT and CDR2 as YNNKEL (reference sequence). The CDR3 length is 14 residues. CDR3: CASSHGNPQETQYF. CDR3 sequence (DNA): TGTGCCAGCAGCCACGGGAACCCCCAAGAGACCCAGTACTTC.

The rearrangement uses TRBV4-3 and TRBJ2-5; D assignment may be TRBD1 or TRBD2 (5 bases each). This CDR3 comprises 14 residues. The ends were cut back, 6 bases at V and 2 bases at J, with 13 bases in the middle. Germline-derived CDR1 and CDR2 are LGHNA and YSLEER. CDR3 sequence: CASSPSWGQETQYF. CDR3 DNA sequence: TGCGCCAGCAGTCCTAGCTGGGGGCAAGAGACCCAGTACTTC.

The genes are TRBV7-2 and TRBJ2-1, with D uncertain. CDR3 length: 12 amino acids. Trimming removed 7 bases from V and 8 bases from J, with 12 bases in between. CDR1 is SGHTA, CDR2 FQGNSA, per germline. CDR3 in amino acids: CASTSEFHEQFF. CDR3 DNA: TGTGCCAGCACCTCGGAGTTCCATGAGCAGTTCTTC.

This clonotype has only a few counts. The gene calls are TRBV29-1 and TRBJ2-7, with 12 bases identical to TRBD2. Trimming cost V 5 bases and J 1 base; bases outside gene matches: 3. CDR3 length equals 14 residues. The germline CDR1 and CDR2 sequences are SQVTM and ANQGSEA. CDR3: CSVWTSGKSYEQYF. The CDR3 DNA follows: TGCAGCGTTTGGACTAGCGGGAAGTCCTACGAGCAGTACTTC.

This clonotype appeared a few times. The chain has TRBV12-3 or TRBV12-4 and TRBJ1-5, with TRBD1 matching 7 bases. This CDR3 region has 14 residues. V was clipped by 6 bases and J by 4 bases; unmatched bases: 6. The chain's CDR3 is CASSPTGYNQPQHF. The DNA for the CDR3 is TGTGCCAGCAGCCCGACAGGGTATAATCAGCCCCAGCATTTT.

This clonotype showed up just a few times. This sequence joins TRBV20-1 and TRBJ1-2, with TRBD1 identical over 7 bases. Germline CDR1 is DFQATT and CDR2 is SNEGSKA (reference sequence). The V gene end was trimmed by 3 bases and the J gene end by 0 bases; junction bases not matched to a gene: 7. CDR3 size: 15 residues. CDR3 DNA: TGCAGTGCTAGCGCGACAGGGTTGACTAACTATGGCTACACCTTC. This gives the protein CSASATGLTNYGYTF.

This clonotype was counted ten times or more. The chain is built from TRBV27 and TRBJ1-5; D is unresolved. Deletions cut 6 bases from V and 2 bases from J, with 8 bases between. The CDR3 runs 13 residues. Germline CDR1 reads MNHEY; CDR2 reads SMNVEV (reference sequence). The DNA for the CDR3 is TGTGCCAGCAGCCCTGTGGGCAATCAGCCCCAGCATTTT. Translated: CASSPVGNQPQHF.

Concerning this clonotype itself: An end of the junction does not agree with germline; a read error may underlie this. V usage is TRBV7-7 and J usage is TRBJ2-2; no clear D. Germline CDR1 and CDR2: SSHAT and FNYEAQ (reference sequence). The CDR3 sequence is 13 residues long. CDR3 in amino acids: CASSLGSAGELFF. The CDR3 bases are TGTGCTAGCAGCTTAGGTTCGGCCGGGGAGCTGTTTTTT.

This clonotype was counted a few times. The chain has TRBV5-5 and TRBJ2-1; perhaps TRBD1 as D (9 bases). Trimming took 0 bases from V and 2 from J, leaving 15 bases between them. The CDR3 is 17 amino acids. Looked up from germline, CDR1 is SGHKS and CDR2 is YYEKEE (reference sequence). CDR3 in amino acids: CASSLAGGTGTYNEQFF. The CDR3 nucleotides read TGTGCCAGCAGCTTGGCGGGAGGGACAGGGACCTACAATGAGCAGTTCTTC.

V gene TRBV29-1 combines with J gene TRBJ1-1; a weak D match, TRBD1 (6 bases). CDR3 length: 11 amino acids. The germline V gene encodes CDR1 SQVTM and CDR2 ANQGSEA. The V end was cut by 4 bases, the J end by 8 bases, with 11 bases between. Here the CDR3 DNA reads TGCAGCGTTGTGGGGGGCGCGGAAGCTTTCTTT. This sequence encodes CSVVGGAEAFF.

This clonotype was counted only a few times. The chain links TRBV28 to TRBJ2-7; D gene unclear. The V end was cut by 3 bases, the J end by 3 bases, with 15 bases between. The germline V gene has CDR1 MDHEN and CDR2 SYDVKM. The CDR3 has 15 residues. As DNA, the CDR3 is TGTGCCAGCAGTTTTGTTCGCGACCTTAGCTACGAGCAGTACTTC. Translating it yields CASSFVRDLSYEQYF.

This sequence joins TRBV7-9 and TRBJ2-3, with D possibly matching TRBD1 (5 bases). The V gene lost 2 bases and the J gene lost 2 bases, with 14 bases spanning the gap. This CDR3 spans 16 amino acids. Germline values: CDR1 SEHNR, CDR2 FQNEAQ (reference sequence). In DNA form, the CDR3 reads TGTGCCAGCAGCTTACAGGGCTCCCACTACACAGATACGCAGTATTTT. Protein: CASSLQGSHYTDTQYF.

This clonotype has only a few counts. The V call is TRBV5-6, the J call TRBJ1-5; D uncertain. Germline loops: CDR1 SGHDT, CDR2 YYEEEE. V lost 0 bases to trimming and J lost 7 bases, with 14 bases between them. There are 15 residues in the CDR3. The CDR3 here is CASSLAGLYGQPQHF. In DNA, the CDR3 is TGTGCCAGCAGCTTGGCCGGGCTCTACGGGCAGCCCCAGCATTTT.